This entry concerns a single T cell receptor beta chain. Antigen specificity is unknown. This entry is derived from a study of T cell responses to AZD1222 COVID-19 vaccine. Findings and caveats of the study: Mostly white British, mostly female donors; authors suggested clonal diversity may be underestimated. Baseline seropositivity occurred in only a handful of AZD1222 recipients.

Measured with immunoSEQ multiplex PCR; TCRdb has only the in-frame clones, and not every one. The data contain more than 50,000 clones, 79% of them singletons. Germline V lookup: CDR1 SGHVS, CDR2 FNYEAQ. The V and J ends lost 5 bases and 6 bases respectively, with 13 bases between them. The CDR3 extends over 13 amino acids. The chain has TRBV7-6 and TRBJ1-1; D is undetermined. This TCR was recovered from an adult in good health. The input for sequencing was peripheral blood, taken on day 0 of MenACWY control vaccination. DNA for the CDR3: TGTGCCAGCAGCCTTGGACCCAAGGCTGAAGCTTTCTTT. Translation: CASSLGPKAEAFF.